This T cell receptor beta chain was sequenced in a study of T-cell memory formation after mild COVID-19. 5'RACE with constant-segment primers built TCRalpha and TCRbeta cDNA libraries with UMIs. In TCRdb, the 5' RACE reads were re-called with MiXCR into one record per CDR3 protein. The repertoire holds about 440,000 distinct CDR3 sequences, with 20% as singletons. The sample holds a few counts of this clonotype. Specimen: PBMCs or a T cell subset sorted from them (not recorded which). The receptor's source is an adult woman who had mild COVID-19 (a few samples of this study predate the infection). Cell type and time point are not known.

The CDR3: CSVYRGHTDTQYF. CDR3 sequence (DNA): TGCAGCGTTTACAGAGGGCACACAGATACGCAGTATTTT. V gene TRBV29-1 combines with J gene TRBJ2-3; tentatively, D is TRBD2 (5 bases). The V and J ends lost 5 bases and 2 bases respectively, with 11 bases between them. The CDR3 sequence is 13 residues long. Germline CDR1 reads SQVTM; CDR2 reads ANQGSEA.